This TCR beta chain was obtained from a study of shared clonotypes between healthy human individuals. About the study: The donor pool was made up of two women and three men aged 18 to 49.

This clone came up many times. The antigen is not known. Other DNA sequences in the same sample also yield this CDR3. Splitting of each subset's genomic DNA was done evenly across several immunoSEQ plates. Sequencing was performed on unsorted PBMC DNA using ten immunoSEQ deep assay plates. This table comes from immunoSEQ multiplex PCR, and its TCRdb copy is limited to in-frame clones, with some not included. The sample lists fewer than 650,000 clones, around 76% occurring once. Notes on the study in general: Read depth was anticipated to influence clonotype sharing among donors.

CDR1 and CDR2 (germline): LNHDA, SQIVND (reference sequence). The J segment lost 2 bases and the V segment lost 5 bases, leaving 5 bases of the junction unmatched. The CDR3 is 15 residues long. Specimen: PBMCs. The sequence was obtained from a woman aged 40 to 50 in good health. Some clones in this sample may be carry-over from other donors' samples. V and J are TRBV19 and TRBJ2-1; 8 bases are a match to TRBD2. CDR3 in amino acids: CASSLAGLAYNEQFF. The CDR3 nucleotides read TGTGCCAGTAGTCTCGCGGGACTAGCCTACAATGAGCAGTTCTTC.